The 26 T cell receptor beta chains presented below share a single source sample, sequenced in a study of T cells after yellow fever vaccination. Each CDR3 protein gets one entry after TCRdb re-called the 5' RACE reads with MiXCR. This sample has more than 350,000 distinct CDR3 sequences, with around 10% found just once. The sample consisted of PBMCs, taken on the day of the first yellow fever vaccination. Source of these receptors: a man younger than 35 who received the YFV17D yellow fever vaccine.

J is TRBJ2-7 and V is TRBV5-1; 9 bases map to TRBD1. CDR1 is SGHRS and CDR2 is YFSETQ in the germline V gene. The trim removed 1 base at V and 2 bases at J, leaving 7 bases unmatched. The CDR3 has 16 residues. The CDR3 here is CASSLYPGQGPYEQYF. Here the CDR3 DNA reads TGCGCCAGCAGCTTGTACCCGGGACAGGGCCCCTACGAGCAGTACTTC.

This chain's CDR3 is CASSLGGRQGDTQYF. The CDR3 DNA reads TGTGCCAGCAGCTTGGGGGGACGACAGGGGGACACGCAGTATTTT. V usage is TRBV5-4 and J usage is TRBJ2-3, with 9 positions matching TRBD1. The CDR3 has 15 amino acids. The V and J ends lost 0 bases and 9 bases, in that order; junction bases with no gene match: 8. Germline V gene lookup returns CDR1 SGHNT and CDR2 YYREEE (reference sequence).

The V gene is TRBV7-8, the J gene TRBJ2-2; the match to TRBD1 covers 12 bases. The length of the CDR3 is 15 residues. Germline-derived CDR1 and CDR2 are SGHVS and FQNEAQ. Trimming took 5 bases from V and 6 from J; bases not matched to a gene: 4. CDR3 sequence: CASSRDRGLPGELFF. CDR3 DNA sequence: TGTGCCAGCAGCCGGGACAGGGGGCTGCCCGGGGAGCTGTTTTTT.

This clonotype was counted between two and nine times. The V and J genes are TRBV7-9 and TRBJ1-2, with a tentative D call TRBD1 (5 bases). The V gene's germline CDR1 is SEHNR and CDR2 FQNEAQ (reference sequence). The CDR3 runs 14 residues. V lost 2 bases and J lost 4, with 11 bases in between. CDR3: CASSLRGVGYGYTF. The CDR3 DNA reads as TGTGCCAGCAGCTTAAGGGGAGTGGGCTATGGCTACACCTTC.

This clonotype was detected only a few times. The chain joins TRBV18 to TRBJ2-5; no clear D. The CDR3 is made up of 12 amino acids. Germline CDR1 and CDR2: KGHSH and LQKENI. Deletions cut 3 bases from V and 7 bases from J, with 9 bases between. The DNA for the CDR3 is TGTGCCAGCTCACCCGCCACGGGGACCCAGTACTTC. This codes for CASSPATGTQYF.

This clonotype was counted a few times. V is TRBV5-4 and J is TRBJ2-7; a weak D match, TRBD1 (5 bases). Germline-derived CDR1 and CDR2 are SGHNT and YYREEE (reference sequence). The V end was cut by 4 bases, the J end by 2 bases, with 13 bases between. This CDR3 has 14 amino acids. CDR3 nucleotide sequence: TGTGCCAGCAGCAAGGACACCTTGCCCTACGAGCAGTACGTC. It encodes CASSKDTLPYEQYV.

V is TRBV9 and J is TRBJ1-6, with D possibly matching TRBD1 (6 bases). The V gene lost 3 bases and the J gene lost 12 bases, with 22 bases spanning the gap. CDR1 SGDLS and CDR2 YYNGEE come from the germline V gene. The CDR3 totals 16 residues. CDR3: CASSETPVSGEVPLHF. The CDR3 DNA follows: TGTGCCAGCAGCGAGACCCCAGTTTCAGGGGAAGTACCCCTCCACTTT.

This clonotype came up many times. Written as DNA, the CDR3 is TGTGCCAGCTCTATGAGCGGGGAGGAGCAGTACGTC. This codes for CASSMSGEEQYV. J is TRBJ2-7 and V is TRBV18, with 7 bases matching TRBD2. Germline trimming cut 6 bases from V and 7 bases from J; bases unmatched to any gene: 6. The germline V gene encodes CDR1 KGHSH and CDR2 LQKENI. This CDR3 spans 12 amino acids.

This clonotype showed up just a few times. The chain has TRBV6-5 and TRBJ2-7, with 10 bases matching TRBD1. CDR1 MNHEY and CDR2 SVGAGI come from the germline V gene. The CDR3 covers 16 residues. V trimming: 4 bases; J trimming: 3 bases; junction bases outside the gene matches: 9. The CDR3 DNA reads TGTGCCAGCAGTTCCTGGACTGGGGACAGGGGCTACGAGCAGTACGTC. Protein product: CASSSWTGDRGYEQYV.

The V gene is TRBV23-1, the J gene TRBJ2-5; no definite D call. TRBV23-1 is assigned to the ORF class and has an uncertain function. V was trimmed by 6 bases and J by 5 bases, leaving 16 bases between them. The CDR3 has 14 residues. The CDR3 DNA follows: TGCGCCAGCAGGATAAGAGGTCCCAGGGAGACCCAGTACTTC. This gives the protein CASRIRGPRETQYF.

This chain uses TRBV6-2 or TRBV6-3 with TRBJ2-7; 7 bases fit TRBD2. Germline CDR1 reads MNHEY; CDR2 reads SVGEGT. This CDR3 comprises 15 residues. The J segment lost 6 bases and the V segment lost 5 bases, leaving 13 bases of the junction unmatched. The CDR3 sequence is CASSIKRGTNSEQYV. In DNA form, the CDR3 reads TGTGCCAGCAGTATTAAGCGAGGGACTAACAGCGAGCAGTACGTC.

Only a few counts were recorded for this clonotype. The chain uses TRBV6-1 and TRBJ2-2, with unresolved D. This CDR3 is 13 amino acids long. The germline V and J ends were trimmed by 8 bases and 5 bases, with 12 bases remaining between them. CDR1 and CDR2 (germline): MNHNS, SASEGT. CDR3 bases: TGTGCCAGCGAACGGCCGGCTACCGGGGAGCTGTTTTTT. Translated, it gives CASERPATGELFF.

This chain links TRBV20-1 with TRBJ2-3, with D perhaps being TRBD1 or TRBD2 (5 bases each). V was pared by 0 bases and J by 4 bases, with 8 bases between. The CDR3 consists of 13 residues. Germline-derived CDR1 and CDR2 are DFQATT and SNEGSKA (reference sequence). CDR3 sequence reads: CSAREGPPDTQYF. The CDR3 DNA reads TGCAGTGCTAGAGAGGGACCCCCAGATACGCAGTATTTT.

This clonotype was seen a handful of times. The chain recombines TRBV7-9 with TRBJ2-7; no clear D. CDR1 and CDR2 (germline): SEHNR, FQNEAQ (reference sequence). The ends were cut back, 5 bases at V and 6 bases at J, with 20 bases in the middle. The CDR3 spans 15 residues. CDR3 amino acids: CASSPLTRTATEQYF. CDR3 bases: TGTGCCAGCAGCCCCTTAACCCGGACGGCGACCGAGCAGTACTTC. Together with reference TRBV7-9 and TRBJ2-7, the CDR3 gives the full variable domain: DTGVSQNPRHKITKRGQNVTFRCDPISEHNRLYWYRQTLGQGPEFLTYFQNEAQLEKSRLLSDRFSAERPKGSFSTLEIQRTEQGDSAMYLCASSPLTRTATEQYFGPGTRLTVT.

A few counts support this clonotype. The chain couples TRBV12-3 or TRBV12-4 to TRBJ1-1; 10 bases match TRBD1. V lost 7 bases, J lost 7 bases, and 9 bases stayed unmatched. CDR3 length: 14 residues. CDR3 loop: CASTSGTGVFEAFF. The CDR3 DNA sequence: TGTGCCAGCACCTCGGGGACAGGGGTCTTTGAAGCTTTCTTT.

This clonotype was observed a few times. As DNA, the CDR3 is TGTGCCAGCAGACGGACAGGGGCGCGGGTTACTGAAGCTTTCTTT. Protein: CASRRTGARVTEAFF. The chain couples TRBV5-4 to TRBJ1-1; 9 bases are a match to TRBD1. Losses at the gene ends were 5 bases for V and 5 bases for J; bases not matched to a gene: 10. The length of the CDR3 is 15 residues. Germline assignment: CDR1 SGHNT and CDR2 YYREEE (reference sequence).

The chain links TRBV30 to TRBJ2-7; unclear D gene. This CDR3 contains 14 residues. Germline CDR1 is GTSNPN and CDR2 is SVGIG (reference sequence). V was shortened by 0 bases and J by 1 base, with 10 bases between the two germline ends. The CDR3 loop is CAWSVLVGSYEQYF. For the CDR3, the DNA is TGTGCCTGGAGTGTACTGGTCGGGTCCTACGAGCAGTACTTC.

There are many counts of this clonotype. The CDR3 coding sequence is TGTGCCAGCAGAAAAAACCTACAGGGCAATCAGCCCCAGCATTTT. This encodes CASRKNLQGNQPQHF. The chain carries TRBV2 and TRBJ1-5; D perhaps matches TRBD1 (5 bases). Per germline, CDR1 SNHLY and CDR2 FYNNEI. This CDR3 region has 15 residues. The V gene lost 6 bases and the J gene lost 2 bases, with 14 bases spanning the gap. The complete variable domain, with remaining parts taken from reference TRBV2 and TRBJ1-5, reads EPEVTQTPSHQVTQMGQEVILRCVPISNHLYFYWYRQILGQKVEFLVSFYNNEISEKSEIFDDQFSVERPDGSNFTLKIRSTKLEDSAMYFCASRKNLQGNQPQHFGDGTRLSIL.

This clonotype was counted a few times. This CDR3 reads CASSEGWTGGSSSKNIQYF. In nucleotides, the CDR3 is TGCGCCAGCAGTGAAGGTTGGACAGGAGGGAGCTCATCCAAAAACATTCAGTACTTC. V and J are TRBV10-1 and TRBJ2-4, with D perhaps matching TRBD1 (7 bases). Trimming removed 3 bases at V and 2 bases at J, with 23 bases between. The CDR3 sequence is 19 residues long. From germline, CDR1 is WNHNN and CDR2 SYGVQD (reference sequence).

This clonotype was seen only a few times. The V and J genes are TRBV21-1 and TRBJ1-1; the tabulated D call, TRBD1, remains unverified against the DNA. TRBV21-1 is given as a pseudogene. The CDR3 loop spans 18 amino acids. CDR3 sequence reads: CASSKSLSQGPLNTEAFF. CDR3 nucleotides: TGTGCCAGCAGCAAGAGTCTGAGTCAGGGGCCCCTGAACACTGAAGCTTTCTTT.

In this sample, this clonotype turned up many times. The chain recombines TRBV5-1 with TRBJ1-6, with 7 bases lining up with TRBD1. V gave up 5 bases and J gave up 6 bases; unmatched junction bases: 17. Germline CDR1 SGHRS, CDR2 YFSETQ. The CDR3 contains 18 residues. CDR3 sequence: CASSYYHPTGYRNSPLHF. CDR3 nucleotide sequence: TGCGCCAGCAGTTACTACCACCCGACAGGGTATCGTAATTCACCCCTCCACTTT.

The rearrangement links TRBV7-2 to TRBJ2-3; D unresolved. CDR3 size: 13 residues. The V gene's germline CDR1 is SGHTA and CDR2 FQGNSA. Between the trimmed V and J ends, which lost 5 bases and 2 bases, there was a span of 8 bases. CDR3 sequence: CASSPFTTDTQYF. DNA for the CDR3: TGTGCCAGCAGCCCCTTTACCACAGATACGCAGTATTTT.

This clonotype was picked up a small number of times. This sequence joins TRBV4-3 and TRBJ2-2; D is unclear. The V end lost 0 bases, the J end lost 3 bases, and 8 bases lay between the germline ends. The length of the CDR3 is 15 residues. Germline V gene lookup returns CDR1 LGHNA and CDR2 YSLEER. The CDR3 DNA reads as TGCGCCAGCAGCCAAGATAGGCTTCACACCGGGGAGCTGTTTTTT. Its protein product is CASSQDRLHTGELFF.

The table lists this clonotype with many counts. V is TRBV18 and J is TRBJ1-2; TRBD1 matches 8 bases. The CDR3 runs to 15 residues. With V trimmed by 2 bases and J by 4 bases, 6 bases remained unmatched. CDR1 KGHSH and CDR2 LQKENI come from the germline V gene. CDR3 residues: CASSPVGQATYGYTF. CDR3 in DNA: TGTGCCAGCTCACCAGTGGGACAGGCGACCTATGGCTACACCTTC.

V usage is TRBV5-1 and J usage is TRBJ1-1; D gene unclear. The CDR3 spans 15 residues. V was shortened by 4 bases and J by 1 base, with 14 bases between the two germline ends. Germline CDR1 is SGHRS and CDR2 is YFSETQ. The CDR3 sequence: CASSPSGQPNTEAFF. CDR3 coding DNA: TGCGCCAGCAGCCCCTCCGGGCAGCCGAACACTGAAGCTTTCTTT.

The sample holds a few counts of this clonotype. V usage is TRBV28 and J usage is TRBJ2-7; no clear D. Germline V gives CDR1 MDHEN, CDR2 SYDVKM. The CDR3 has 15 amino acids. Trimming took off 2 bases at V and 2 bases at J, with 13 bases between the two ends. CDR3 amino acids: CASSLSDLGPYEQYF. CDR3 in DNA: TGTGCCAGCAGTTTAAGCGACTTAGGCCCCTACGAGCAGTACTTC.